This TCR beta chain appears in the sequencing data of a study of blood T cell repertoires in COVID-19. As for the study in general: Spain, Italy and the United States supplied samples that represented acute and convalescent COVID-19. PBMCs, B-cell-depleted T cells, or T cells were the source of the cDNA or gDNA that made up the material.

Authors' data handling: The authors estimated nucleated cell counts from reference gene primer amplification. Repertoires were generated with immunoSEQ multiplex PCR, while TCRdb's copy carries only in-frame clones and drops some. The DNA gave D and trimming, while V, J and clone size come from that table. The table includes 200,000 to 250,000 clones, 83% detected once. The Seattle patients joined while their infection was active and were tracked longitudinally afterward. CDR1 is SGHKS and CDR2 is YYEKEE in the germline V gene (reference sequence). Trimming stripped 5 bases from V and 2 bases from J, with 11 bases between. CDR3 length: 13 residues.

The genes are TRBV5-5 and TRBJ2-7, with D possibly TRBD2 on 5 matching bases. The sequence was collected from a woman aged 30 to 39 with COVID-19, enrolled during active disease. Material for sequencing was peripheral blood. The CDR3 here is CASSRKEAYEQYF. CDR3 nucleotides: TGTGCCAGCAGTCGGAAGGAGGCCTACGAGCAGTACTTC.